This TCR beta chain came from a study of OX40 agonist ivuxolimab in advanced cancers. There are 15 residues in the CDR3. With 0 bases removed from V and 2 bases from J, the gap between germline ends came to 13 bases. The germline V gene has CDR1 GTSNPN and CDR2 SVGIG (reference sequence). The protocol was immunoSEQ multiplex PCR, while the TCRdb copy is restricted to in-frame clones and leaves out a portion. The sample holds 70,000 to 95,000 clones, over 75% seen once. The chain carries TRBV30 and TRBJ2-5; tentatively, D is TRBD2 (6 bases). Here the sequenced sample was CD4+ or CD8+ T cells sorted from blood, taken in a trial of the OX40 agonist ivuxolimab. The origin of this receptor is an adult with an advanced solid tumor such as melanoma, head and neck, liver or kidney cancer. The CDR3 DNA sequence: TGTGCCTGGAGTGTAGGAGCGGGCCTTCAAGAGACCCAGTACTTC. Its translation: CAWSVGAGLQETQYF.